The rows below give T cell receptor beta chains drawn from one sample of a study of human T cells and chemical hapten exposure. MiXCR, applied by TCRdb to the RACE reads, yields one record per CDR3 protein. The table has tens of thousands of distinct CDR3 sequences, roughly a tenth seen once; the top ten hold 9.6%. Source: whole blood, taken in connection with sensitization to the hapten diphenylcyclopropenone (DPC). The receptors were sampled from a man aged 40-50 years with alopecia areata. Some clones in this sample may be carry-over from other donors' samples. Each CDR3 is given with its conserved first and last residue. A D gene is named only where the DNA matches it firmly. The listing skips clone size in some rows; elsewhere it reads once, few, many or a size class.

V: TRBV9; J: TRBJ2-1; size: .; D: TRBD2; DNA: TGTGCCAGCAGCGGTAGCGGGAGGGCCGTGGCGGATGAGCAGTTCTTC; CDR3: CASSGSGRAVADEQFF
V: TRBV5-1; J: TRBJ2-5; size: few; D: TRBD1; DNA: TGCGCCAGCAGCTTGGGGGACAGGGGGCGCCAAGAGACCCAGTACTTC; CDR3: CASSLGDRGRQETQYF
V: TRBV20-1; J: TRBJ2-7; size: few; D: TRBD2; DNA: TGCAGTGCTAGAGATTTGGCTAGCGGAGCCTACGAGCAGTACTTC; CDR3: CSARDLASGAYEQYF
V: TRBV6-5; J: TRBJ2-3; size: many; D: .; DNA: TGTGCCAGCAGTTACCAGACAGACCGCACAGATACGCAGTATTTT; CDR3: CASSYQTDRTDTQYF
V: TRBV9; J: TRBJ2-1; size: .; D: TRBD2; DNA: TGTGCCAGCAGCGTAGCGGCGGGAGGCAACAATGAGCAGTTCTTC; CDR3: CASSVAAGGNNEQFF
V: TRBV20-1; J: TRBJ1-5; size: many; D: .; DNA: TGCAGTGCTAGACCCCCCGGGCGCAATCAGCCCCAGCATTTT; CDR3: CSARPPGRNQPQHF
V: TRBV28; J: TRBJ2-1; size: .; D: .; DNA: TGTGCCAGCAGCCTCCGACTCGTCGACAATGAGCAGTTCTTC; CDR3: CASSLRLVDNEQFF
V: TRBV13; J: TRBJ2-7; size: many; D: .; DNA: TGTGCCAGCAGCTCGGACTCCCCTCCGGGACAAAAGGACTTC; CDR3: CASSSDSPPGQKDF
V: TRBV6-6; J: TRBJ2-7; size: few; D: TRBD2; DNA: TGTGCCAGCTCTCCTAGCGGGAGGTATAGCGAGCAGTACTTC; CDR3: CASSPSGRYSEQYF
V: TRBV27; J: TRBJ2-1; size: .; D: .; DNA: TGTGCCAGCACCAGCGGAGGGTCCTACAATGAGCAGTTCTTC; CDR3: CASTSGGSYNEQFF
V: TRBV5-1; J: TRBJ1-3; size: few; D: .; DNA: TGCGCCAGCAGCTCGGACAATACCAACTCTGGAAACACCATATATTTT; CDR3: CASSSDNTNSGNTIYF
V: TRBV3-1; J: TRBJ1-5; size: many; D: .; DNA: TGTGCCAGCAGCCGCACAGGGTCCAATCAGCCCCAGCATTTT; CDR3: CASSRTGSNQPQHF
V: TRBV7-9; J: TRBJ2-4; size: many; D: .; DNA: TGTGCCAGCACCCTCCCCTACTCCGATTTTCAGTACTTC; CDR3: CASTLPYSDFQYF
V: TRBV28; J: TRBJ1-5; size: few; D: .; DNA: TGTGCCAGCAGTTCGACAGGACTCTATAGCAATCAGCCCCAGCATTTT; CDR3: CASSSTGLYSNQPQHF
V: TRBV6-5; J: TRBJ2-1; size: many; D: TRBD1; DNA: TGTGCCAGCAGTTACTCCAGGGACAGTCTTTACAATGAGCAGTTCTTC; CDR3: CASSYSRDSLYNEQFF
V: TRBV9; J: TRBJ1-6; size: few; D: .; DNA: TGTGCCAGCAGCGTAGACGGGATTTCACCCCTCCACTTT; CDR3: CASSVDGISPLHF
V: TRBV7-6; J: TRBJ2-7; size: few; D: TRBD1; DNA: TGTGCCAGCAGCTTAGGACAGGGCATCGAGCAGTACTTC; CDR3: CASSLGQGIEQYF
V: TRBV10-2; J: TRBJ2-7; size: many; D: .; DNA: TGCGCCAGCAGTGAGTTGAGACACGAGCAGTACTTC; CDR3: CASSELRHEQYF
V: TRBV28; J: TRBJ1-2; size: few; D: TRBD1; DNA: TGTGCCAGCACTAAACCGGGACAGAACTATGGCTACACCTTC; CDR3: CASTKPGQNYGYTF
V: TRBV14; J: TRBJ1-1; size: .; D: .; DNA: TGTGCCAGCAGCCAAGGGGTTACGACTGAAGCTTTCTTT; CDR3: CASSQGVTTEAFF
V: TRBV28; J: TRBJ2-2; size: .; D: .; DNA: TGTGTCAGCAGTTTACTATACCCGGGCCCCACCGGGGAGCTGTTTTTT; CDR3: CVSSLLYPGPTGELFF
V: TRBV7-8; J: TRBJ2-1; size: few; D: .; DNA: TGTGCCAGCAGCCTCAGCCCAGATGAGCAGTTCTTC; CDR3: CASSLSPDEQFF
V: TRBV7-2; J: TRBJ2-5; size: many; D: TRBD2; DNA: TGTGCCAGCAGCTACTCGGGACTAGCGATTCAAGAGACCCAGTACTTC; CDR3: CASSYSGLAIQETQYF
V: TRBV29-1; J: TRBJ2-1; size: few; D: TRBD1; DNA: TGCAGCGTTGTCGGGACAGGGCTCTACAATGAGCAGTTCTTC; CDR3: CSVVGTGLYNEQFF
V: TRBV6-2/TRBV6-3; J: TRBJ2-5; size: few; D: .; DNA: TGTGCCAACAGTTACTCGGGCCAAAAGCGAGAGACCCAGTACTTC; CDR3: CANSYSGQKRETQYF
V: TRBV9; J: TRBJ2-7; size: few; D: TRBD2; DNA: TGTGCCAGCAGCGTAGGTGGGCTAGCGGGAGACGAGCAGTACTTC; CDR3: CASSVGGLAGDEQYF
V: TRBV28; J: TRBJ2-1; size: .; D: TRBD2; DNA: TGTGCCAGCAGTTTAGGTGGGAGCGGGGTATGTGAGCAGTTCTTC; CDR3: CASSLGGSGVCEQFF
V: TRBV2; J: TRBJ2-3; size: few; D: TRBD1; DNA: TGTGCCAGCAGACCGGGACAGTACACAGATACGCAGTATTTT; CDR3: CASRPGQYTDTQYF
V: TRBV7-8; J: TRBJ2-1; size: many; D: TRBD2; DNA: TGTGCCAGCAGCTTAGTGAGACTAGCGGGGGCCGGTGAGCAGTTCTTC; CDR3: CASSLVRLAGAGEQFF
V: TRBV27; J: TRBJ2-2; size: many; D: TRBD1; DNA: TGTGCCAGCAGTAGGACAGGAGTCAACACCGGGGAGCTGTTTTTT; CDR3: CASSRTGVNTGELFF
V: TRBV6-4; J: TRBJ2-1; size: many; D: TRBD1; DNA: TGTGCCAGCAGTCCTCTTACCGGGACAGGGGGCAATGAGCAGTTCTTC; CDR3: CASSPLTGTGGNEQFF
V: TRBV20-1; J: TRBJ1-2; size: many; D: .; DNA: TGCAGTGCTCCCATCCCAGGGAAAAACTATGGCTACACCTTC; CDR3: CSAPIPGKNYGYTF
V: TRBV18; J: TRBJ2-3; size: many; D: .; DNA: TGTGCCAGCTCAGAGGTGGGAGATACGCAGTATTTT; CDR3: CASSEVGDTQYF
V: TRBV4-3; J: TRBJ1-4; size: many; D: .; DNA: TGCGCCAGCAGCCTAGACCAGGGAGGTGAAAAACTGTTTTTT; CDR3: CASSLDQGGEKLFF
V: TRBV5-1; J: TRBJ2-7; size: .; D: .; DNA: TGCGCCAGCAGCTTGGAAGGAAACCCGTCCTACGAGCAGTACTTC; CDR3: CASSLEGNPSYEQYF
V: TRBV11-3; J: TRBJ2-1; size: few; D: TRBD2; DNA: TGTGCCAGCAGCGGAGGGGCGACTAGCGGGAGGCAAACCTCCTACAATGAGCAGTTCTTC; CDR3: CASSGGATSGRQTSYNEQFF
V: TRBV5-1; J: TRBJ1-4; size: .; D: TRBD1; DNA: TGCGCCAGCAGCTTGTCGGACAGGGGAGTTGAAAAACTGTTTTTT; CDR3: CASSLSDRGVEKLFF
V: TRBV24-1; J: TRBJ1-5; size: few; D: .; DNA: TGTGCCACCAGTGACCCCGGGGGAAGCAATCAGCCCCAGCATTTT; CDR3: CATSDPGGSNQPQHF
V: TRBV27; J: TRBJ2-1; size: .; D: TRBD2; DNA: TGTGCCAGCAGTCCAAAGATAGCGGGAAGAAACAATGAGCAGTTCTTC; CDR3: CASSPKIAGRNNEQFF
V: TRBV6-1; J: TRBJ2-3; size: few; D: TRBD2; DNA: TGTGCCAGTAGGGAACTAGCGGGAGGTAATTATTTT; CDR3: CASRELAGGNYF
V: TRBV7-9; J: TRBJ2-3; size: once; D: .; DNA: TGTGCCAGCAGCTTAGAGCCCTATGAGGCCCTGGATACGCAGTATTTT; CDR3: CASSLEPYEALDTQYF
V: TRBV3-1; J: TRBJ1-1; size: many; D: .; DNA: TGTGCCAGCAGCCAAGATCTGACCGCGAACACTGAAGCTTTCTTT; CDR3: CASSQDLTANTEAFF